The rows below give T cell receptor beta chains drawn from one sample of a study of HIV-infected children after antiretroviral therapy interruption. Each CDR3 protein is one row after TCRdb ran MiXCR on the 3' RACE reads. This table holds about 89,000 distinct CDR3 sequences, approximately 6.9% found once. Sequencing was performed on CD45RA+ CD4+ T cells from PBMCs, pooled from several time points, taken from a donor given antiretroviral therapy, either interrupted or continuous. The receptors derive from a pool of human donors with HIV. Each CDR3 is given with its conserved first and last residue. Fields, in order: CDR3 protein, CDR3 DNA, J gene, clone size, D gene, V gene. D genes are given only for firm matches. Where a row states a size, it is once, few, many or the class of an expanded clone; other rows omit it.

CDR3: CSARAPLIRFNEQFF
DNA: TGCAGTGCCCGAGCCCCACTGATACGCTTCAATGAGCAGTTCTTC
J: TRBJ2-1
size: many
D: .
V: TRBV20-1

CDR3: CASAGLARTDTQYF
DNA: TGTGCCAGTGCCGGACTAGCACGCACAGATACGCAGTATTTT
J: TRBJ2-3
size: many
D: TRBD2
V: TRBV6-6

CDR3: CASSLPSGGTDTQYF
DNA: TGTGCCAGCAGCCTCCCGAGCGGAGGCACAGATACGCAGTATTTT
J: TRBJ2-3
size: many
D: .
V: TRBV7-9

CDR3: CSARAFLRGGTDTQYF
DNA: TGCAGTGCCAGGGCTTTTCTGCGGGGGGGCACAGATACGCAGTATTTT
J: TRBJ2-3
size: many
D: TRBD2
V: TRBV20-1

CDR3: CAIKGQGGGSGANVLTF
DNA: TGTGCCATCAAAGGACAGGGAGGGGGCTCTGGGGCCAACGTCCTGACTTTC
J: TRBJ2-6
size: many
D: .
V: TRBV10-3

CDR3: CAIRGTSGRAGEQYF
DNA: TGTGCCATCAGAGGGACTAGCGGGAGGGCCGGCGAGCAGTACTTC
J: TRBJ2-7
size: many
D: TRBD2
V: TRBV10-3

CDR3: CASSLYVSQPQHF
DNA: TGTGCCAGCAGTTTATACGTCAGCCAGCCCCAGCATTTT
J: TRBJ1-5
size: many
D: .
V: TRBV27

CDR3: CASSPDFASTDTQYF
DNA: TGTGCCAGCAGTCCCGACTTCGCTAGCACAGATACGCAGTATTTT
J: TRBJ2-3
size: many
D: .
V: TRBV6-5

CDR3: CAIRLGQQETQYF
DNA: TGTGCCATAAGGCTGGGACAGCAAGAGACCCAGTACTTC
J: TRBJ2-5
size: few
D: TRBD1
V: TRBV10-3

CDR3: CASNIGGNQPQHF
DNA: TGTGCCAGCAATATTGGAGGGAATCAGCCCCAGCATTTT
J: TRBJ1-5
size: few
D: .
V: TRBV2

CDR3: CASSQRPRSGTSGARDTQYF
DNA: TGTGCCAGCAGCCAACGCCCTCGTTCCGGGACTAGCGGTGCGCGGGATACGCAGTATTTT
J: TRBJ2-3
size: many
D: TRBD2
V: TRBV12-3/TRBV12-4

CDR3: CASSPPAGTTSYEQYF
DNA: TGTGCCAGCTCACCACCTGCGGGGACCACTTCCTACGAGCAGTACTTC
J: TRBJ2-7
size: many
D: .
V: TRBV18

CDR3: CASSPTGNPQETQYF
DNA: TGTGCCAGCAGCCCTACGGGGAATCCGCAAGAGACCCAGTACTTC
J: TRBJ2-5
size: .
D: .
V: TRBV21-1

CDR3: CASSRAAPQETQYF
DNA: TGTGCCAGCAGCCGTGCGGCCCCCCAAGAGACCCAGTACTTC
J: TRBJ2-5
size: many
D: .
V: TRBV7-2

CDR3: CASSWGNTGELFF
DNA: TGTGCCAGCAGCTGGGGGAACACCGGGGAGCTGTTTTTT
J: TRBJ2-2
size: once
D: .
V: TRBV7-3

CDR3: CASSSPGQGNTGELFF
DNA: TGTGCCAGTAGTTCACCTGGACAGGGGAACACCGGGGAGCTGTTTTTT
J: TRBJ2-2
size: .
D: TRBD1
V: TRBV19

CDR3: CASSVLETGGGGTEAFF
DNA: TGTGCCAGCAGCGTACTGGAGACAGGGGGAGGGGGGACTGAAGCTTTCTTT
J: TRBJ1-1
size: many
D: TRBD1
V: TRBV9

CDR3: CASSIPGTPNYGYTF
DNA: TGTGCCAGCAGTATCCCCGGGACGCCGAACTATGGCTACACCTTC
J: TRBJ1-2
size: many
D: .
V: TRBV12-3/TRBV12-4

CDR3: CASSQGFIGVTGELFF
DNA: TGTGCCAGCAGCCAAGGATTTATTGGGGTCACCGGGGAGCTGTTTTTT
J: TRBJ2-2
size: many
D: .
V: TRBV7-6

CDR3: CSARVAGDQPQHF
DNA: TGCAGTGCTAGAGTAGCAGGTGATCAGCCCCAGCATTTT
J: TRBJ1-5
size: many
D: .
V: TRBV20-1

CDR3: CASSLGGTGAQPQHF
DNA: TGTGCCAGCAGCTTAGGAGGGACAGGGGCTCAGCCCCAGCATTTT
J: TRBJ1-5
size: .
D: TRBD1
V: TRBV7-8

CDR3: CASSQTGTTNQPQHF
DNA: TGTGCCAGCAGCCAAACCGGGACGACCAATCAGCCCCAGCATTTT
J: TRBJ1-5
size: few
D: .
V: TRBV4-2

CDR3: CASSPSGGKQYF
DNA: TGTGCCAGCAGCCCCAGCGGGGGGAAGCAGTATTTT
J: TRBJ2-3
size: many
D: TRBD2
V: TRBV7-9

CDR3: CASSMTENTGELFF
DNA: TGTGCCAGCAGCATGACAGAGAACACCGGGGAGCTGTTTTTT
J: TRBJ2-2
size: few
D: .
V: TRBV12-3/TRBV12-4

CDR3: CASSFSSGANVLTF
DNA: TGTGCCAGCAGCTTCAGCTCTGGGGCCAACGTCCTGACTTTC
J: TRBJ2-6
size: .
D: .
V: TRBV7-9

CDR3: CASSLTQVVDTQYF
DNA: TGTGCCAGCAGCTTAACACAGGTTGTAGATACGCAGTATTTT
J: TRBJ2-3
size: many
D: .
V: TRBV7-9

CDR3: CATLNLAGGNEQYF
DNA: TGTGCCACCTTGAACCTAGCGGGGGGGAACGAGCAGTACTTC
J: TRBJ2-7
size: many
D: TRBD2
V: TRBV5-4

CDR3: CASSFRDSTEAFF
DNA: TGTGCCAGCAGCTTCAGGGATAGCACTGAAGCTTTCTTT
J: TRBJ1-1
size: few
D: .
V: TRBV7-2

CDR3: CASSNADTEAFF
DNA: TGTGCCAGCAGTAACGCTGACACTGAAGCTTTCTTT
J: TRBJ1-1
size: many
D: .
V: TRBV6-6

CDR3: CASSSDGRSYEQYF
DNA: TGTGCCAGTAGTTCGGACGGACGTTCCTACGAGCAGTACTTC
J: TRBJ2-7
size: many
D: .
V: TRBV19

CDR3: CASSLRTSGSNEQFF
DNA: TGCGCCAGCAGCCTCCGGACTAGCGGATCTAATGAGCAGTTCTTC
J: TRBJ2-1
size: many
D: TRBD2
V: TRBV5-1

CDR3: CASSSGRVQPQHF
DNA: TGTGCCAGCAGTTCAGGGAGGGTTCAGCCCCAGCATTTT
J: TRBJ1-5
size: many
D: .
V: TRBV28

CDR3: CASSTTGGTYEQYF
DNA: TGTGCCAGCAGTACGACAGGGGGAACCTACGAGCAGTACTTC
J: TRBJ2-7
size: .
D: TRBD1
V: TRBV28

CDR3: CASSPPPLNTGELFF
DNA: TGTGCCAGCTCACCACCCCCATTGAACACCGGGGAGCTGTTTTTT
J: TRBJ2-2
size: many
D: .
V: TRBV18

CDR3: CASSRTQGTYEQYF
DNA: TGTGCCAGCAGCCGCACACAGGGTACCTACGAGCAGTACTTC
J: TRBJ2-7
size: many
D: .
V: TRBV7-9

CDR3: CASSPGTTLSPLHF
DNA: TGTGCCAGCAGTCCCGGGACCACCCTTTCACCCCTCCACTTT
J: TRBJ1-6
size: many
D: .
V: TRBV6-5

CDR3: CATSTGQGATDNEQFF
DNA: TGTGCCACCAGCACCGGACAGGGGGCGACTGACAATGAGCAGTTCTTC
J: TRBJ2-1
size: .
D: TRBD1
V: TRBV15

CDR3: CASSLAGVNYGYTF
DNA: TGTGCCAGCAGCTTAGCAGGGGTAAACTATGGCTACACCTTC
J: TRBJ1-2
size: many
D: .
V: TRBV11-2

CDR3: CANPPRLEQYF
DNA: TGTGCTAACCCCCCCCGACTCGAGCAGTACTTC
J: TRBJ2-7
size: few
D: .
V: TRBV12-5

CDR3: CASSNRGQVNTYGYTF
DNA: TGTGCCAGCAGCAATCGCGGACAGGTTAACACCTATGGCTACACCTTC
J: TRBJ1-2
size: many
D: TRBD1
V: TRBV9

CDR3: CASSPRGAGGPTDTQYF
DNA: TGTGCCAGCAGCCCCCGGGGAGCGGGGGGGCCCACAGATACGCAGTATTTT
J: TRBJ2-3
size: few
D: TRBD2
V: TRBV11-3

CDR3: CASSLLPGSVYEQYF
DNA: TGTGCCAGCAGTTTGTTACCAGGATCCGTCTACGAGCAGTACTTC
J: TRBJ2-7
size: many
D: .
V: TRBV12-3/TRBV12-4

CDR3: CASIYGDAAYGYTF
DNA: TGTGCCAGCATTTATGGGGACGCAGCCTATGGCTACACCTTC
J: TRBJ1-2
size: many
D: .
V: TRBV6-1

CDR3: CASRDRVNEKLFF
DNA: TGTGCCAGCAGGGACAGGGTAAATGAAAAACTGTTTTTT
J: TRBJ1-4
size: .
D: TRBD1
V: TRBV2

CDR3: CASSEQPGAYEQYF
DNA: TGTGCCAGCAGTGAACAGCCGGGTGCGTACGAGCAGTACTTC
J: TRBJ2-7
size: many
D: .
V: TRBV6-1